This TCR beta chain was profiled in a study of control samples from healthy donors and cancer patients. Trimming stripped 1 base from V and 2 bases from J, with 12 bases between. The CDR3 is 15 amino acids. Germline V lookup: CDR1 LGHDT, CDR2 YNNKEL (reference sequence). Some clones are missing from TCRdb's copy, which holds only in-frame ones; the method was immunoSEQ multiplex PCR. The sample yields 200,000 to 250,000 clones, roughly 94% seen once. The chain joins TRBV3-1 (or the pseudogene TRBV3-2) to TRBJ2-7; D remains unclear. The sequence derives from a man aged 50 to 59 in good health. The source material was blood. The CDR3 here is CASSQGLPTTYEQYF. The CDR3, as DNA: TGTGCCAGCAGCCAAGGCTTACCGACCACCTACGAGCAGTACTTC.